The 13 T cell receptor beta chains reported below all come from one sample, sequenced in a study of prognosis after radiotherapy for stage I lung cancer (dated by TCRdb to the early 2020s). The sample was run on an Illumina HiSeq 3000. The TCR beta CDR3 region was amplified from genomic DNA by two rounds of multiplex PCR. In the first PCR round, primers specific to each TRBV and TRBJ gene were used, and the primer sequences were filed in Chinese patent CN105087789A. TCRdb itself trimmed the public reads at Q25 with fastp, ran MiXCR and retained productive beta chains. When rows share a CDR3 protein, they turn into one entry using the most common DNA and genes. The sample contains approximately 13,000 distinct CDR3 sequences, 45% to 55% of them found a single time. The ten largest clones add up to 38% of the sample. Sequences were derived from PBMCs, sampled before or after stereotactic body radiation therapy (not recorded which). These receptors came from a donor over 45 with non-small cell lung cancer.

The sample holds many counts of this clonotype. V usage is TRBV20-1 and J usage is TRBJ2-1; D gene uncertain. V was cut by 6 bases and J by 7 bases, with 10 bases left in between. From germline, CDR1 is DFQATT and CDR2 SNEGSKA (reference sequence). The CDR3 has 11 amino acids. The CDR3 nucleotides are TGCAGTGCCCGCAAGATGAATGAGCAGTTCTTC. Translation: CSARKMNEQFF.

This clonotype was recorded many times. The chain has TRBV3-1 and TRBJ1-2; the match to TRBD1 covers 12 bases. V gave up 0 bases and J gave up 7 bases; unmatched junction bases: 9. The germline gives CDR1 LGHDT, CDR2 YNNKEL (reference sequence). This CDR3 has 17 residues. CDR3 nucleotides: TGTGCCAGCAGCCAAGAGAGACCGGGACAGGGGGCTGGTGGCTACACCTTC. Encoded protein: CASSQERPGQGAGGYTF.

This clonotype was counted ten times or more. This chain connects TRBV20-1 to TRBJ1-4; no definite D call. Germline V gives CDR1 DFQATT, CDR2 SNEGSKA (reference sequence). The CDR3 has 15 amino acids. The V end was cut by 0 bases, the J end by 1 base, with 9 bases between. The CDR3 region is CSARDAEGTNEKLFF. The CDR3 bases are TGCAGTGCTAGAGATGCGGAGGGAACTAATGAAAAACTGTTTTTT.

In its sample, this clonotype was seen many times. The genes are TRBV20-1 and TRBJ2-7; a weak D match, TRBD1 (6 bases). The CDR3 covers 14 residues. The V end was cut by 3 bases, the J end by 0 bases, with 12 bases between. The germline V gene has CDR1 DFQATT and CDR2 SNEGSKA (reference sequence). CDR3 in DNA: TGCAGTGCTAGGGGGGCTCCTGGCTCCTACGAGCAGTACTTC. Encoded protein: CSARGAPGSYEQYF.

This clonotype was recorded at least ten times. This CDR3 is CSAAPSGSYNEQFF. The CDR3 DNA follows: TGCAGTGCTGCCCCTAGCGGGTCCTACAATGAGCAGTTCTTC. This chain uses TRBV20-1 with TRBJ2-1; 8 nucleotides agree with TRBD2. The CDR3 spans 14 residues. The germline V gene encodes CDR1 DFQATT and CDR2 SNEGSKA (reference sequence). The junction had 4 bases not matched to a gene; V was cut back by 5 bases and J by 1 base.

As concerns this clonotype: It is likely a read error: a sequence one base away is far more abundant. The rearrangement joins TRBV6-4 to TRBJ2-6, with D unresolved. The germline V gene encodes CDR1 MRHNA and CDR2 SNTAGT. This CDR3 spans 17 amino acids. The CDR3 here is CASSYSFSDSGANVLTF. CDR3 coding DNA: TGTGCCAGCAGTTACTCGTTTTCTGACTCTGGGGCCAACGTCCTGACTTTC.

The CDR3 sequence is CASSRTGNYGYTF. The DNA of the CDR3 is TGTGCCAGCAGTAGGACGGGGAACTATGGCTACACCTTC. The rearrangement uses TRBV12-3 or TRBV12-4 and TRBJ1-2; D gene ambiguous. The CDR3 has 13 amino acids. The germline V and J ends were trimmed by 5 bases and 2 bases, with 9 bases remaining between them.

CDR3 sequence (DNA): TGCAGTGCTAGTTCGGAGGGAGGGAACACAGATACGCAGTATTTT. It codes for CSASSEGGNTDTQYF. The V gene is TRBV20-1, the J gene TRBJ2-3; TRBD2 matches 7 bases. Germline V gene lookup returns CDR1 DFQATT and CDR2 SNEGSKA (reference sequence). The length of the CDR3 is 15 residues. Losses at the gene ends were 3 bases for V and 2 bases for J; bases not matched to a gene: 8.

Only a few counts were recorded for this clonotype. At one of its ends the junction is not consistent with the germline gene, which may arise from a read error. V usage is TRBV18 and J usage is TRBJ2-2; 9 nucleotides match TRBD1. Germline CDR1 KGHSH, CDR2 LQKENI. The CDR3 is 14 residues long. The CDR3 DNA sequence: TGTACCAGCTCACCGACAGGGGGTACCGGGGAGCTGTTTTTT. As protein: CTSSPTGGTGELFF.

The rearrangement links TRBV24-1 to TRBJ2-1; 9 nucleotides match TRBD2. The V gene end was trimmed by 0 bases and the J gene end by 0 bases; junction bases not matched to a gene: 2. Germline V gene sequence: CDR1 KGHDR, CDR2 SFDVKD. The CDR3 has 17 amino acids. This CDR3 reads CATSDLTSGRSYNEQFF. The CDR3 bases are TGTGCCACCAGTGATTTGACTAGCGGGCGCTCCTACAATGAGCAGTTCTTC.

At least ten counts were recorded for this clonotype. The chain recombines TRBV7-3 with TRBJ2-2; the D is unclear. Trimming took 7 bases from V and 3 from J, leaving 12 bases between them. The length of the CDR3 is 14 residues. Germline V gene sequence: CDR1 SGHTA, CDR2 FQGTGA. CDR3 amino acids: CASKLSGDTGELFF. The CDR3 nucleotides are TGTGCCAGCAAACTATCAGGAGACACCGGGGAGCTGTTTTTT.

CDR3 in amino acids: CASSGGGTAGWGTQYF. In DNA, the CDR3 is TGTGCCAGCAGCGGAGGAGGGACTGCTGGTTGGGGTACTCAGTATTTT. The chain is built from TRBV7-2 and TRBJ2-3; a possible D gene is TRBD2 (6 bases). V was pared by 5 bases and J by 12 bases, with 27 bases between. CDR1 is SGHTA and CDR2 is FQGNSA in the germline V gene. The CDR3 runs 16 residues.

With regard to this clonotype: The DNA is omitted, as the CDR3 cannot be located on it reliably, and the CDR3 follows TCRdb's listing. The V call is TRBV2, the J call TRBJ2-7; the DNA was not used to check the table's D call, TRBD1. Germline V lookup: CDR1 SNHLY, CDR2 FYNNEI. Ends included, the CDR3 has 14 residues. The CDR3 loop is CTSVCTGQLAEQYF.